The 32 T cell receptor beta chains below come from one sample, sequenced in a study of blood T cell repertoires in COVID-19. Method: immunoSEQ multiplex PCR; TCRdb's copy keeps in-frame clones and lacks some. This table has some 63,000 clones, around 79% appearing once. Sequencing was done on a sample of peripheral blood. The origin of the receptors is a human donor in a cohort sampled during active COVID-19.

The chain links TRBV6-6 to TRBJ2-7, with TRBD2 identical over 7 bases. This CDR3 comprises 14 residues. The germline CDR1 and CDR2 sequences are MNHNY and SVGAGI (reference sequence). Losses at the gene ends were 4 bases for V and 2 bases for J; bases not matched to a gene: 5. CDR3 amino acids: CASSWGGETYEQYF. The CDR3 coding sequence is TGTGCCAGCAGTTGGGGAGGGGAAACCTACGAGCAGTACTTC.

This clone came up many times. The rearrangement uses TRBV9 and TRBJ1-4; no clear D gene. Germline V gene data show CDR1 as SGDLS and CDR2 as YYNGEE. Trimming stripped 3 bases from V and 7 bases from J, with 13 bases between. This CDR3 contains 14 residues. The CDR3 DNA reads as TGTGCCAGCAGCGGGGCCGCGAGCATTGAAAAACTGTTTTTT. It encodes CASSGAASIEKLFF.

In this sample, this clone turned up once. The J gene is TRBJ2-3, the V gene TRBV5-1; TRBD2 matches at 7 bases. The CDR3 contains 14 residues. Germline V gene lookup returns CDR1 SGHRS and CDR2 YFSETQ. The ends lost 1 base at V and 1 base at J; junction bases unmatched: 0. The CDR3 sequence: CASSLSGGTDTQYF. The CDR3 coding sequence is TGCGCCAGCAGCTTGAGCGGGGGCACAGATACGCAGTATTTT.

CDR3 nucleotide sequence: TGTGCCAGCAGCCCGCCTGAGGGCTACGAGCAGTACTTC. Amino acids: CASSPPEGYEQYF. The rearrangement joins TRBV28 to TRBJ2-7; TRBD2 might be the D (5 bases). Germline V gene lookup returns CDR1 MDHEN and CDR2 SYDVKM. CDR3 length: 13 amino acids. With 6 bases removed from V and 3 bases from J, the gap between germline ends came to 12 bases.

The chain has TRBV2 and TRBJ2-3, with 7 bases identical to TRBD2. This CDR3 is 13 amino acids long. Germline CDR1 SNHLY, CDR2 FYNNEI. Unmatched junction bases numbered 8, after V lost 10 bases and J lost 4 bases. As DNA, the CDR3 is TGTGCCAACCTAGCGGCGATATCAGATACGCAGTATTTT. It translates to CANLAAISDTQYF.

The chain uses TRBV2 and TRBJ2-7, with TRBD1 as a possible D gene (6 bases). CDR1 SNHLY and CDR2 FYNNEI come from the germline V gene. CDR3 length equals 14 residues. Trimming pared 7 bases from V and 6 bases from J, leaving 19 bases between. DNA for the CDR3: TGTGCCAGCAAGAGGGGGTTCGTCCAAGGCGAGCAGTACTTC. This translates into CASKRGFVQGEQYF.

This clone was counted a single time. The chain has TRBV14 and TRBJ2-5; D gene uncertain. Germline CDR1 is SGHDN and CDR2 is FVKESK. The V gene lost 0 bases and the J gene lost 4 bases, with 12 bases spanning the gap. The CDR3 extends over 15 amino acids. CDR3 residues: CASSQDSVWRETQYF. In nucleotides, the CDR3 is TGTGCCAGCAGCCAAGATTCGGTATGGAGAGAGACCCAGTACTTC.

This clone was detected a few times. The rearrangement uses TRBV6-5 and TRBJ2-7; 8 bases map to TRBD1. Germline V lookup: CDR1 MNHEY, CDR2 SVGAGI. V was clipped by 5 bases and J by 5 bases; unmatched bases: 8. This CDR3 region has 14 residues. CDR3 sequence reads: CASSRHRGINEQYF. In nucleotides, the CDR3 is TGTGCCAGCAGTCGCCACAGGGGGATCAACGAGCAGTACTTC.

The chain joins TRBV28 to TRBJ2-1; perhaps TRBD2 as D (5 bases). Trimming left V 2 bases short and J 7 bases short, with 21 bases between. The germline V gene encodes CDR1 MDHEN and CDR2 SYDVKM. This CDR3 comprises 17 residues. For the CDR3, the DNA is TGTGCCAGCAGTTTAATTTTTAACGGCCCACGCGGGAATGAGCAGTTCTTC. Translation: CASSLIFNGPRGNEQFF.

The CDR3 DNA follows: TGTGCCAGCTCGCCCAGCGGGATAGAAGAGACCCAGTACTTC. Amino acids: CASSPSGIEETQYF. This rearrangement joins TRBV18 to TRBJ2-5, with 7 nucleotides matching TRBD2. Per germline, CDR1 KGHSH and CDR2 LQKENI. The CDR3 extends over 14 amino acids. V shed 6 bases and J 3 bases; nucleotides not matched to a gene: 7.

The rearrangement links TRBV28 to TRBJ2-1; 13 bases are shared with TRBD2. CDR3 length: 18 residues. CDR1 MDHEN and CDR2 SYDVKM come from the germline V gene. The junction had 6 bases not matched to a gene; V was cut back by 2 bases and J by 2 bases. The CDR3 coding sequence is TGTGCCAGCAGTTTAGCACTAGCGGGAGGGGGGGCCTACAATGAGCAGTTCTTC. Translated: CASSLALAGGGAYNEQFF. Complete variable domain (other parts from reference TRBV28 and TRBJ2-1): DVKVTQSSRYLVKRTGEKVFLECVQDMDHENMFWYRQDPGLGLRLIYFSYDVKMKEKGDIPEGYSVSREKKERFSLILESASTNQTSMYLCASSLALAGGGAYNEQFFGPGTRLTVL.

The J gene is TRBJ2-3, the V gene TRBV19, with D perhaps TRBD2 (6 bases). This CDR3 is 14 amino acids long. V lost 5 bases and J lost 7, with 16 bases in between. Germline V gives CDR1 LNHDA, CDR2 SQIVND (reference sequence). The CDR3 loop is CASSLGRETNTQYF. CDR3 DNA: TGTGCCAGTAGTTTGGGCCGGGAGACGAATACGCAGTATTTT.

The rearrangement joins TRBV3-1 (or the pseudogene TRBV3-2) to TRBJ2-2; 16 positions match TRBD2. CDR1 is LGHDT and CDR2 is YNNKEL in the germline V gene (reference sequence). CDR3 length: 18 amino acids. The junction had 5 bases not matched to a gene; V was cut back by 4 bases and J by 3 bases. In DNA, the CDR3 is TGTGCCAGCAGCCGATCGGGACTAGCGGGAGGGGACACCGGGGAGCTGTTTTTT. Protein product: CASSRSGLAGGDTGELFF.

The J gene is TRBJ1-1, the V gene TRBV18; a weak D match, TRBD1 (5 bases). Deletions cut 7 bases from V and 1 base from J, with 10 bases between. The CDR3 covers 13 residues. CDR1 and CDR2 from the germline V gene are KGHSH and LQKENI. CDR3 nucleotides: TGTGCCAGCTGGCAACAGGAGAACACTGAAGCTTTCTTT. Its protein product is CASWQQENTEAFF.

The chain is built from TRBV7-2 and TRBJ1-6; D is undetermined. Germline V gives CDR1 SGHTA, CDR2 FQGNSA. Trimming removed 0 bases from V and 7 bases from J, with 10 bases in between. The CDR3 consists of 15 residues. CDR3 residues: CASSLAAGWNSPLHF. The CDR3 region has the DNA TGTGCCAGCAGCTTAGCGGCGGGTTGGAATTCACCCCTCCACTTT.

Regarding this clone: Distinct nucleotide sequences in the sample also encode this CDR3. The CDR3 DNA reads TGTGCCAGCAGCTTCGGACGGGAAAACTATGGCTACACCTTC. This sequence encodes CASSFGRENYGYTF. V is TRBV7-9 and J is TRBJ1-2; D not resolved. V dropped 3 bases and J dropped 2 bases, with 10 bases sitting between them. The CDR3 contains 14 residues. Looked up from germline, CDR1 is SEHNR and CDR2 is FQNEAQ (reference sequence).

The V and J genes are TRBV7-8 and TRBJ1-3; D is undetermined. There are 15 residues in the CDR3. CDR1 is SGHVS, CDR2 FQNEAQ, per germline. The V end lost 4 bases, the J end lost 0 bases, and 10 bases lay between the germline ends. The CDR3 region is CASSSSSFSGNTIYF. The CDR3 DNA is TGTGCCAGCAGCTCTAGTAGTTTCTCTGGAAACACCATATATTTT. Together with reference TRBV7-8 and TRBJ1-3, the CDR3 gives the full variable domain: GAGVSQSPRYKVAKRGQDVALRCDPISGHVSLFWYQQALGQGPEFLTYFQNEAQLDKSGLPSDRFFAERPEGSVSTLKIQRTQQEDSAVYLCASSSSSFSGNTIYFGEGSWLTVV.

This rearrangement joins TRBV11-2 to TRBJ2-1; 7 positions match TRBD1. The V gene end was trimmed by 6 bases and the J gene end by 7 bases; junction bases not matched to a gene: 9. The CDR3 extends over 14 amino acids. The germline gives CDR1 SGHAT, CDR2 FQNNGV. CDR3 sequence: CASRADRDGNEQFF. CDR3 nucleotides: TGTGCCAGCAGGGCAGACAGGGATGGGAATGAGCAGTTCTTC.

This chain connects TRBV7-2 to TRBJ2-2; 8 bases fit TRBD2. Germline CDR1 is SGHTA and CDR2 is FQGNSA. V gave up 5 bases and J gave up 1 base; unmatched junction bases: 6. The CDR3 loop spans 16 amino acids. The DNA of the CDR3 is TGTGCCAGCAGCCCCCTCGGGACTAGGAACACCGGGGAGCTGTTTTTT. It specifies CASSPLGTRNTGELFF.

The rearrangement uses TRBV10-3 and TRBJ1-6, with D perhaps matching TRBD1 (6 bases). The CDR3 is made up of 12 amino acids. The V end was cut by 4 bases, the J end by 9 bases, with 7 bases between. Germline CDR1 is ENHRY and CDR2 is SYGVKD. The CDR3 bases are TGTGCCATCAGTGTGGACAGTTCACCCCTCCACTTT. Encoded protein: CAISVDSSPLHF.

The V and J genes are TRBV28 and TRBJ2-2; 8 nucleotides match TRBD2. Trimming took 5 bases from V and 6 from J; bases not matched to a gene: 11. Germline V gene lookup returns CDR1 MDHEN and CDR2 SYDVKM. The CDR3 runs 16 residues. CDR3 residues: CASSPQAGATAGELFF. In DNA, the CDR3 is TGTGCCAGCAGTCCTCAAGCGGGAGCAACGGCCGGGGAGCTGTTTTTT.

This clone has a handful of counts. The chain combines TRBV10-1 with TRBJ1-4; D gene uncertain. This CDR3 region has 13 residues. The germline CDR1 and CDR2 sequences are WNHNN and SYGVQD (reference sequence). V shed 3 bases and J shed 8 bases, with 10 bases lying between them. CDR3 protein: CASSDSLAEKLFF. The CDR3 coding sequence is TGCGCCAGCAGTGACTCCTTAGCAGAAAAACTGTTTTTT.

This clone was picked up one time. The J gene is TRBJ1-1, the V gene TRBV24-1, with D possibly TRBD1 on 5 matching bases. The CDR3 sequence is 12 residues long. Trimming stripped 6 bases from V and 1 base from J, with 5 bases between. Germline V gene data show CDR1 as KGHDR and CDR2 as SFDVKD. In nucleotides, the CDR3 is TGTGCCACCAGTAGGGGGAACACTGAAGCTTTCTTT. Translating it yields CATSRGNTEAFF.

A word on this clone: A much larger clone sits a single nucleotide away, making a read error possible. This chain connects TRBV5-6 to TRBJ1-3, with D unclear. Germline CDR1 SGHDT, CDR2 YYEEEE. The CDR3 runs to 14 residues. The CDR3 DNA reads as TGTGCCAGCAGCTTACAGTTCTCTAGAAACACCATATATTTT. Translating gives CASSLQFSRNTIYF.

The chain carries TRBV14 and TRBJ2-7, with D maybe TRBD2 (5 bases). The CDR3 has 13 residues. The V end was cut by 1 base, the J end by 2 bases, with 6 bases between. Germline values: CDR1 SGHDN, CDR2 FVKESK. Written as DNA, the CDR3 is TGTGCCAGCAGCCAAGGAGGGCCCTACGAGCAGTACTTC. Its translation is CASSQGGPYEQYF.

V gene TRBV10-2 combines with J gene TRBJ2-2; 11 nucleotides align to TRBD2. The CDR3 loop spans 18 amino acids. CDR1 and CDR2 (germline): WSHSY, SAAADI. V trimming: 8 bases; J trimming: 7 bases; junction bases outside the gene matches: 18. For the CDR3, the DNA is TGCGCCAGCGGGGGGACTAGCGGACCCGCGGGAGTGGTCGGGGAGCTGTTTTTT. It specifies CASGGTSGPAGVVGELFF.

This sequence joins TRBV6-5 and TRBJ2-7; 8 positions agree with TRBD2. With V trimmed by 5 bases and J by 6 bases, 9 bases remained unmatched. This CDR3 contains 14 residues. In germline, CDR1 is MNHEY, CDR2 SVGAGI. The CDR3: CASSQPGRGGEQYF. CDR3 DNA: TGTGCCAGCAGTCAACCCGGGAGGGGGGGCGAGCAGTACTTC.

The chain couples TRBV5-1 to TRBJ1-1; 7 positions match TRBD1. Germline V gives CDR1 SGHRS, CDR2 YFSETQ. The CDR3 runs 15 residues. Unmatched junction bases numbered 8, after V lost 1 base and J lost 5 bases. CDR3 in amino acids: CASSLPRQGKTEAFF. Written as DNA, the CDR3 is TGCGCCAGCAGCTTGCCTCGACAGGGAAAGACTGAAGCTTTCTTT.

The chain is built from TRBV5-1 and TRBJ2-7; TRBD1 matches 12 bases. Germline lookup yields CDR1 SGHRS and CDR2 YFSETQ. J lost 0 bases, V lost 3 bases, and 7 bases had no gene match. This CDR3 comprises 17 residues. The CDR3 protein is CASSWGQGAKGSYEQYF. DNA of the CDR3: TGCGCCAGCAGCTGGGGACAGGGGGCGAAAGGCTCCTACGAGCAGTACTTC.

The J gene is TRBJ1-2, the V gene TRBV5-4, with TRBD1 matching over 7 bases. The V gene end was trimmed by 2 bases and the J gene end by 5 bases; junction bases not matched to a gene: 3. The CDR3 runs 13 residues. Germline CDR1 SGHNT, CDR2 YYREEE (reference sequence). CDR3 coding DNA: TGTGCCAGCAGCTTACAGGGGAAATATGGCTACACCTTC. Its translation: CASSLQGKYGYTF.

The gene calls are TRBV6-5 and TRBJ2-7; 8 bases map to TRBD1. The CDR3 runs to 14 residues. Germline V CDR1 and CDR2: MNHEY, SVGAGI. Trimming at V came to 5 bases and at J to 6 bases, leaving 9 bases not matched to a gene. The CDR3 coding sequence is TGTGCCAGCAGTCAGACAGGGGTTGAAGGCGAGCAGTACTTC. As protein: CASSQTGVEGEQYF.

In DNA form, the CDR3 reads TGTGCCAGCAGCCCCCGCAGGGGGGATCAGCCCCAGCATTTT. It encodes CASSPRRGDQPQHF. The chain couples TRBV7-2 to TRBJ1-5; 7 bases are shared with TRBD1. This CDR3 spans 14 amino acids. CDR1 and CDR2 (germline): SGHTA, FQGNSA. The ends lost 5 bases at V and 5 bases at J; junction bases unmatched: 6.